Presented here are 14 T cell receptor beta chains from one specimen sequenced in a study of blood T cell repertoires in COVID-19. Here immunoSEQ multiplex PCR was the method, and the copy in TCRdb shows in-frame clones only, minus some. The sample has hundreds of thousands of clones; around 84% are singletons. Sequenced: PBMCs or T cells enriched from blood (not recorded which). These receptors all stem from a woman between 50 and 59 years old who had recovered from COVID-19.

The V call is TRBV27, the J call TRBJ2-1, with a possible D match to TRBD1 (6 bases). The CDR3 runs to 14 residues. V was cut by 0 bases and J by 6 bases, with 9 bases left in between. CDR1 MNHEY and CDR2 SMNVEV come from the germline V gene (reference sequence). CDR3 DNA sequence: TGTGCCAGCAGTTTATCCAGGGGTGGCAATGAGCAGTTCTTC. Its translation is CASSLSRGGNEQFF.

The chain recombines TRBV27 with TRBJ2-7; TRBD1 might be the D (6 bases). Trimming shortened V by 0 bases and J by 4 bases, and 13 bases separated the two germline ends. This CDR3 region has 15 residues. Per germline, CDR1 MNHEY and CDR2 SMNVEV (reference sequence). CDR3 loop: CASSLSQGLGYEQYF. The CDR3, as DNA: TGTGCCAGCAGTTTATCACAGGGTCTAGGTTACGAGCAGTACTTC.

This clone was seen a handful of times. Other DNA sequences in this sample translate to the same CDR3. The chain links TRBV5-1 to TRBJ1-2, with TRBD1 identical over 8 bases. CDR1 is SGHRS and CDR2 is YFSETQ in the germline V gene. The CDR3 sequence is 14 residues long. V lost 4 bases, J lost 2 bases, and 4 bases stayed unmatched. CDR3 nucleotide sequence: TGCGCCAGCAGCATCCGACAGGGGAACTATGGCTACACCTTC. This sequence encodes CASSIRQGNYGYTF.

The chain couples TRBV9 to TRBJ1-3; possibly TRBD1 for D (6 bases). Germline CDR1 is SGDLS and CDR2 is YYNGEE. V lost 3 bases, J lost 0 bases, and 13 bases lay in between. The CDR3 has 16 amino acids. The CDR3 spells CASSATTGISGNTIYF. CDR3 sequence (DNA): TGTGCCAGCAGCGCCACAACAGGGATCTCTGGAAACACCATATATTTT.

This chain joins TRBV28 and TRBJ2-6, with D possibly TRBD1 on 6 matching bases. V was shortened by 4 bases and J by 0 bases, with 16 bases between the two germline ends. CDR1 and CDR2 from the germline V gene are MDHEN and SYDVKM. The CDR3 totals 18 residues. The CDR3 spells CASSSLTGTSSGANVLTF. The CDR3 DNA follows: TGTGCCAGCAGTTCCCTGACAGGTACATCCTCTGGGGCCAACGTCCTGACTTTC.

As DNA, the CDR3 is TGTGCCAGCAGCTTAATGACAGGGGAAGGCTACACCTTC. The encoded protein is CASSLMTGEGYTF. The chain has TRBV7-8 and TRBJ1-2, with 8 bases lining up with TRBD1. Trimming removed 2 bases from V and 8 bases from J; junction bases left unmatched: 4. The CDR3 is made up of 13 amino acids. The germline V gene encodes CDR1 SGHVS and CDR2 FQNEAQ.

This CDR3 reads CASSKELATSSYNEQFF. The CDR3 DNA reads as TGTGCCAGCAGCAAAGAGCTAGCGACGAGCTCCTACAATGAGCAGTTCTTC. The gene calls are TRBV21-1 and TRBJ2-1; the DNA was not used to check the table's D call, TRBD2. TRBV21-1 is classified as a pseudogene. CDR3 length equals 17 residues.

The V and J genes are TRBV27 and TRBJ2-7; the D gene is possibly TRBD2 (5 bases). CDR3 length: 13 amino acids. V lost 3 bases, J lost 6 bases, and 12 bases lay in between. The V gene's germline CDR1 is MNHEY and CDR2 SMNVEV (reference sequence). The CDR3 loop reads CASSFVEGGEQYF. In nucleotides, the CDR3 is TGTGCCAGCAGTTTTGTAGAGGGCGGCGAGCAGTACTTC.

The rearrangement links TRBV28 to TRBJ1-5; no reliable D call. Germline-derived CDR1 and CDR2 are MDHEN and SYDVKM. Trimming shortened V by 7 bases and J by 1 base, and 8 bases separated the two germline ends. CDR3 length: 13 amino acids. The CDR3 DNA sequence: TGTGCCAGCATTTCGGGAAGCAATCAGCCCCAGCATTTT. Encoded protein: CASISGSNQPQHF.

This chain links TRBV27 with TRBJ2-1, with a possible D match to TRBD2 (5 bases). Trimming cost V 2 bases and J 5 bases, with 16 bases left between them. This CDR3 spans 16 amino acids. Germline V gene sequence: CDR1 MNHEY, CDR2 SMNVEV (reference sequence). The chain's CDR3 is CASSLIRGTFDNEQFF. The CDR3 region has the DNA TGTGCCAGCAGTTTAATCCGGGGTACCTTCGACAATGAGCAGTTCTTC.

About this clone: Other DNA sequences of this sample code for an identical CDR3. The chain is built from TRBV3-1 (or the pseudogene TRBV3-2) and TRBJ1-5, with D tentatively TRBD1 (5 bases). Germline V gene sequence: CDR1 LGHDT, CDR2 YNNKEL (reference sequence). This CDR3 spans 15 amino acids. V gave up 1 base and J gave up 3 bases, with 10 bases separating them. The CDR3 protein is CASSQGRGPNQPQHF. CDR3 DNA: TGTGCCAGCAGCCAAGGGCGGGGCCCCAATCAGCCCCAGCATTTT.

This clone was recorded a few times. The chain combines TRBV19 with TRBJ2-3, with D possibly matching TRBD1 (5 bases). The V gene's germline CDR1 is LNHDA and CDR2 SQIVND (reference sequence). The CDR3 consists of 13 residues. The V gene lost 3 bases and the J gene lost 2 bases, with 6 bases spanning the gap. CDR3 sequence: CASSMGLTDTQYF. The CDR3 DNA reads TGTGCCAGTAGTATGGGGCTCACAGATACGCAGTATTTT.

The V and J genes are TRBV27 and TRBJ2-7; no clear D. The CDR3 is made up of 13 amino acids. V was cut by 0 bases and J by 0 bases, with 3 bases left in between. Germline-derived CDR1 and CDR2 are MNHEY and SMNVEV (reference sequence). The DNA of the CDR3 is TGTGCCAGCAGTTTATCCGGCTCCTACGAGCAGTACTTC. Amino acids: CASSLSGSYEQYF.

V usage is TRBV12-3 or TRBV12-4 and J usage is TRBJ1-6; a weak D match, TRBD1 (6 bases). This CDR3 has 12 amino acids. Trimming took off 5 bases at V and 7 bases at J, with 6 bases between the two ends. The CDR3 DNA follows: TGTGCCAGCAGTACAGGGAATTCACCCCTCCACTTT. It codes for CASSTGNSPLHF.